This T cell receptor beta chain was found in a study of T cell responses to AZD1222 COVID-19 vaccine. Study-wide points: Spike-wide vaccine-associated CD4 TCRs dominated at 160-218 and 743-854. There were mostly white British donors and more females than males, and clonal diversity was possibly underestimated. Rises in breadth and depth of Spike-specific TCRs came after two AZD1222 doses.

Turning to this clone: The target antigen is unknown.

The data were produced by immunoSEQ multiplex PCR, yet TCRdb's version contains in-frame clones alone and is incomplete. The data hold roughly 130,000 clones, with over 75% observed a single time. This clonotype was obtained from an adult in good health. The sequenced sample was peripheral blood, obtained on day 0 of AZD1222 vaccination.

The CDR3 sequence: CASRPQGAADTQYF. The DNA for the CDR3 is TGTGCCAGCAGGCCACAGGGGGCCGCAGATACGCAGTATTTT. The chain recombines TRBV6-5 with TRBJ2-3, with 9 bases fitting TRBD1. The junction had 5 bases not matched to a gene; V was cut back by 6 bases and J by 4 bases. Germline CDR1 is MNHEY and CDR2 is SVGAGI. CDR3 length: 14 amino acids.